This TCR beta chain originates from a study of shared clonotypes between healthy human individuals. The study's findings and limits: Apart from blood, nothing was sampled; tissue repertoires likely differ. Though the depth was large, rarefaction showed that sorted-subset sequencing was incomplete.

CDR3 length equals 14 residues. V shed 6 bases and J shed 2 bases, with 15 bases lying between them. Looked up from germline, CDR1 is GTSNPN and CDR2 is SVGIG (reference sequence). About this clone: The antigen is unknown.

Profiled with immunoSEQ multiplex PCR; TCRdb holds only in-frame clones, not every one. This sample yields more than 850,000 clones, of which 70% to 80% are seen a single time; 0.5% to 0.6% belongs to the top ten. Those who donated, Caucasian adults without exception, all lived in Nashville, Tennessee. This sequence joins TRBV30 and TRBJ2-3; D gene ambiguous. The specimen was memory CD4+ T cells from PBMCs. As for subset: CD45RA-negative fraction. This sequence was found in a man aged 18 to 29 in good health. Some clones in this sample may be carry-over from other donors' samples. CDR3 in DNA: TGTGCCTGCCGAGGAGTCTTTAACACAGATACGCAGTATTTT. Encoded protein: CACRGVFNTDTQYF.